The 29 T cell receptor beta chains below were found in one sample sequenced in a study of shared clonotypes between healthy human individuals. Using immunoSEQ multiplex PCR, the repertoire was profiled, and TCRdb retains in-frame clones only, with some absent. Here the sample spans about 490,000 clones, roughly 80% being singletons. Sequences were obtained from PBMCs. These TCRs come from a woman aged 40-49 years in good health. Some clones in this sample may be carry-over from other donors' samples.

The chain combines TRBV11-2 with TRBJ2-7; TRBD2 agrees at 8 bases. CDR1 SGHAT and CDR2 FQNNGV come from the germline V gene. This CDR3 is 14 amino acids long. Trimming took 5 bases from V and 3 from J; bases not matched to a gene: 6. This chain's CDR3 is CASSPGLASYEQYF. The CDR3, as DNA: TGTGCCAGCAGCCCCGGACTAGCAAGCTACGAGCAGTACTTC.

To note about this clone: This may stem from a read error, because a much larger clone lies one nucleotide away. J is TRBJ2-7 and V is TRBV25-1; D perhaps matches TRBD1 (6 bases). The CDR3 extends over 14 amino acids. Germline values: CDR1 MGHDK, CDR2 SYGVNS. This CDR3 is CASSDSAGEYEQYF. CDR3 nucleotide sequence: TGTGCCAGCAGTGACTCCGCAGGGGAGTACGAGCAATACTTC.

The rearrangement joins TRBV11-2 to TRBJ1-1, with TRBD1 matching over 10 bases. Germline CDR1 reads SGHAT; CDR2 reads FQNNGV. V shed 5 bases and J 11 bases; nucleotides not matched to a gene: 11. The CDR3 is made up of 14 amino acids. The DNA of the CDR3 is TGTGCCAGCAGCCCTCAGGACAGGGGGTTTGAGGCTTTCTTT. Translated, it gives CASSPQDRGFEAFF.

On this clone itself: A read error likely explains this, since a far larger clone differs by one base. The identical CDR3 is also encoded by other nucleotide sequences in the sample. The J gene is TRBJ2-7, the V gene TRBV5-6; D is perhaps TRBD1 (6 bases). Germline V gene lookup returns CDR1 SGHDT and CDR2 YYEEEE. The CDR3 contains 14 residues. The CDR3: CASSYQQGPYEQYF. DNA for the CDR3: TGTGCCAGCAGCTATCAGCAGGGGCCCTACGAACAGTACTTC.

Notes on this clone: Germline is not matched at one junction end, which may reflect a read error. This chain uses TRBV30 with TRBJ1-5, with D perhaps matching TRBD1 (6 bases). In germline, CDR1 is GTSNPN, CDR2 SVGIG (reference sequence). This CDR3 spans 13 amino acids. CDR3 in amino acids: CALSRGNVQPQHF. CDR3 in DNA: TGTGCCTTGAGTAGGGGGAACGTGCAGCCCCAGCATTTT.

This sequence joins TRBV28 and TRBJ1-2, with 8 nucleotides matching TRBD1. Germline CDR1 MDHEN, CDR2 SYDVKM. V dropped 2 bases and J dropped 7; count of bases not matched to a gene: 3. The CDR3 consists of 13 residues. CDR3: CASSLRTGFGYTF. CDR3 nucleotide sequence: TGTGCCAGCAGTTTAAGGACAGGGTTTGGCTACACCTTC.

This chain uses TRBV7-3 with TRBJ2-2; D unclear. Trimming shortened V by 1 base and J by 8 bases, and 2 bases separated the two germline ends. The CDR3 has 11 amino acids. The germline gives CDR1 SGHTA, CDR2 FQGTGA. The chain's CDR3 is CASSLNGELFF. Written as DNA, the CDR3 is TGTGCCAGCAGCTTAAATGGGGAGCTGTTTTTT.

The V and J genes are TRBV5-1 and TRBJ2-7; 8 nucleotides agree with TRBD1. Trimming removed 6 bases from V and 7 bases from J; junction bases left unmatched: 9. The CDR3 is made up of 13 amino acids. CDR1 and CDR2 from the germline V gene are SGHRS and YFSETQ. The chain's CDR3 is CASNGQGRGEQYF. The DNA of the CDR3 is TGCGCCAGCAACGGACAGGGAAGAGGAGAGCAGTACTTC.

As regards this clone: One end of the junction varies from germline; a read error may be responsible. The chain recombines TRBV7-2 with TRBJ2-7; D might be TRBD2 (5 bases). The CDR3 spans 13 residues. The germline V gene encodes CDR1 SGHTA and CDR2 FQGNSA. The CDR3 DNA reads as TGTGCCAGCAGCGTAGCGATAAACTACGAGCAGTACTTC. This encodes CASSVAINYEQYF.

V gene TRBV6-6 combines with J gene TRBJ2-4; a possible D gene is TRBD2 (5 bases). The germline gives CDR1 MNHNY, CDR2 SVGAGI (reference sequence). This CDR3 is built from 12 residues. The V and J ends lost 8 bases and 7 bases respectively, with 12 bases between them. CDR3 sequence reads: CASRSGMNIQYF. The CDR3 bases are TGTGCCAGCCGGTCGGGAATGAACATTCAGTACTTC.

Comments on this clone: A read error likely explains this, since a far larger clone differs by one base. Other DNA sequences in this specimen translate into the identical CDR3. The V call is TRBV4-2, the J call TRBJ2-2, with TRBD2 identical over 12 bases. CDR3 length: 16 amino acids. V lost 6 bases, J lost 2 bases, and 4 bases stayed unmatched. CDR1 and CDR2 from the germline V gene are LGHNA and YNFKEQ. This CDR3 reads CASSLAGGLNTGELFF. The CDR3 nucleotides read TGTGCCAGCAGTCTAGCGGGAGGGCTAAACACCGGGGAGCTGTTTTTT.

CDR3 amino acids: CASSRGLAGGVSYNEQFF. The CDR3, as DNA: TGTGCCAGCAGCCGGGGACTAGCGGGAGGTGTATCCTACAATGAGCAGTTCTTC. This chain uses TRBV5-4 with TRBJ2-1; TRBD2 matches 15 bases. Trimming removed 4 bases from V and 1 base from J; junction bases left unmatched: 6. The CDR3 has 18 residues. In germline, CDR1 is SGHNT, CDR2 YYREEE (reference sequence).

This clone was detected only a few times. V is TRBV10-3 and J is TRBJ2-1; no clear D. Germline CDR1 ENHRY, CDR2 SYGVKD. V gave up 4 bases and J gave up 12 bases, with 13 bases separating them. The CDR3 sequence is 12 residues long. Here the CDR3 DNA reads TGTGCCATCAGTGGTGATCACAAAGGGCAGTTCTTC. This encodes CAISGDHKGQFF.

This clone was detected a few times. The sample contains more than one DNA sequence encoding this CDR3. The V and J genes are TRBV7-8 and TRBJ2-2; D possibly corresponds to TRBD2 (5 bases). The V gene's germline CDR1 is SGHVS and CDR2 FQNEAQ. This CDR3 has 16 amino acids. Trimming removed 1 base at V and 0 bases at J, with 9 bases between. CDR3: CASSLVSGANTGELFF. The CDR3 coding sequence is TGTGCCAGCAGCTTAGTCTCCGGGGCGAACACCGGGGAGCTGTTTTTT.

The rearrangement links TRBV7-6 to TRBJ2-1, with a tentative D call TRBD1 (6 bases). This CDR3 contains 14 residues. V dropped 5 bases and J dropped 10 bases, with 18 bases sitting between them. The V gene's germline CDR1 is SGHVS and CDR2 FNYEAQ. The CDR3 DNA follows: TGTGCCAGCAGCACCAGACAGGCTGGGGGAGAGCAGTTCTTC. This translates into CASSTRQAGGEQFF.

With regard to this clone: A far bigger clonotype differs at one base, so this is likely a read error. Other nucleotide sequences from this sample produce the same CDR3. The rearrangement uses TRBV7-8 and TRBJ2-7; D may be TRBD1 or TRBD2 (6 bases each). This CDR3 is 12 amino acids long. Germline V gene data show CDR1 as SGHVS and CDR2 as FQNEAQ. Written as DNA, the CDR3 is TGTGCTAGCAGCCACGGGGGCGGCGAGCAGTACTTC. This codes for CASSHGGGEQYF.

Only one count was recorded for this clone. The chain has TRBV5-1 and TRBJ1-3; the D is unclear. This CDR3 contains 16 residues. The V end lost 0 bases, the J end lost 0 bases, and 10 bases lay between the germline ends. The V gene's germline CDR1 is SGHRS and CDR2 YFSETQ. CDR3 bases: TGCGCCAGCAGCTTGGCGGGAGCACTCTCTGGAAACACCATATATTTT. Its translation: CASSLAGALSGNTIYF.

This clone was observed once. The chain joins TRBV18 to TRBJ1-5, with TRBD1 identical over 10 bases. From germline, CDR1 is KGHSH and CDR2 LQKENI. This CDR3 has 16 residues. V lost 3 bases and J lost 3; bases outside the gene matches: 5. The CDR3 DNA is TGTGCCAGCTCACCCCGGACAGGGGGAAACAATCAGCCCCAGCATTTT. Translation gives CASSPRTGGNNQPQHF.

The rearrangement joins TRBV7-2 to TRBJ2-5; D is unresolved. Germline lookup yields CDR1 SGHTA and CDR2 FQGNSA. The CDR3 is 11 amino acids. Trimming took 8 bases from V and 4 from J, leaving 8 bases between them. CDR3 nucleotides: TGTGCCAGCCGGGTAGCAGAGACCCAGTACTTC. Translating it yields CASRVAETQYF.

V and J are TRBV7-8 and TRBJ2-7; weak D call: TRBD1 (7 bases). The CDR3 covers 15 residues. In germline, CDR1 is SGHVS, CDR2 FQNEAQ. The V end lost 5 bases, the J end lost 0 bases, and 14 bases lay between the germline ends. The CDR3 bases are TGTGCCAGCAGCCAGGGGGGCTACCCCTCCTACGAGCAGTACTTC. Its protein product is CASSQGGYPSYEQYF. Looking up the rest from reference TRBV7-8 and TRBJ2-7 gives the full variable domain: GAGVSQSPRYKVAKRGQDVALRCDPISGHVSLFWYQQALGQGPEFLTYFQNEAQLDKSGLPSDRFFAERPEGSVSTLKIQRTQQEDSAVYLCASSQGGYPSYEQYFGPGTRLTVT.

The chain uses TRBV6-1 and TRBJ2-7; D might be TRBD1 or TRBD2, each matching 6 bases. Germline values: CDR1 MNHNS, CDR2 SASEGT. V lost 3 bases to trimming and J lost 4 bases, with 16 bases between them. This CDR3 comprises 15 residues. The CDR3 bases are TGTGCCAGCAGTGACGCCCCCGAGGGGGGTTACGAGCAGTACTTC. Translating gives CASSDAPEGGYEQYF.

This clone showed up just a few times. The rearrangement links TRBV7-9 to TRBJ2-1; the match to TRBD2 covers 7 bases. Germline CDR1 reads SEHNR; CDR2 reads FQNEAQ (reference sequence). The junction had 3 bases not matched to a gene; V was cut back by 3 bases and J by 1 base. This CDR3 spans 15 amino acids. CDR3 coding DNA: TGTGCCAGCAGCTTCGGGGGGACGTCCTACAATGAGCAGTTCTTC. Protein sequence: CASSFGGTSYNEQFF.

The chain employs TRBV7-9 and TRBJ2-7; the match to TRBD2 covers 9 bases. Trimming at V came to 5 bases and at J to 7 bases, leaving 15 bases not matched to a gene. Germline V gene sequence: CDR1 SEHNR, CDR2 FQNEAQ (reference sequence). The CDR3 consists of 16 residues. The CDR3 DNA is TGTGCCAGCAGCCCGGGGGGTGGCGGGAGGGCCAATGAGCAGTACTTC. This encodes CASSPGGGGRANEQYF. Full variable domain (remainder filled in from reference TRBV7-9 and TRBJ2-7): DTGVSQNPRHKITKRGQNVTFRCDPISEHNRLYWYRQTLGQGPEFLTYFQNEAQLEKSRLLSDRFSAERPKGSFSTLEIQRTEQGDSAMYLCASSPGGGGRANEQYFGPGTRLTVT.

This chain links TRBV5-3 with TRBJ2-2, with no clear D. TRBV5-3 carries the ORF label, with uncertain function. The CDR3 covers 15 residues. V was cut by 8 bases and J by 2 bases, with 16 bases left in between. As DNA, the CDR3 is TGTGCCAGCAGCCAAATGGGTTCAAACACCGGGGAGCTGTTTTTT. Encoded protein: CASSQMGSNTGELFF.

The gene calls are TRBV2 and TRBJ1-5; D unclear. This CDR3 has 13 amino acids. From germline, CDR1 is SNHLY and CDR2 FYNNEI. CDR3 region: CTGRRDSNQPQHF. CDR3 nucleotide sequence: TGTACCGGCAGAAGAGATAGCAATCAGCCCCAGCATTTT. The full variable domain, completed using reference TRBV2 and TRBJ1-5, is EPEVTQTPSHQVTQMGQEVILRCVPISNHLYFYWYRQILGQKVEFLVSFYNNEISEKSEIFDDQFSVERPDGSNFTLKIRSTKLEDSAMYFCTGRRDSNQPQHFGDGTRLSIL.

This clone appeared once. The chain couples TRBV18 to TRBJ1-3; D might be TRBD1 (5 bases). CDR3 length equals 16 residues. V lost 6 bases and J lost 0, with 15 bases in between. Germline V CDR1 and CDR2: KGHSH, LQKENI. CDR3 nucleotides: TGTGCCAGCTCGCCCCAGGGCCCGGACTCTGGAAACACCATATATTTT. This sequence encodes CASSPQGPDSGNTIYF.

Here the CDR3 DNA reads TGTGCCACCCTAGCGGGATGGGACACCGGGGAGCTGTTTTTT. Translating gives CATLAGWDTGELFF. The chain links TRBV28 to TRBJ2-2; TRBD2 matches at 9 bases. V trimming: 10 bases; J trimming: 3 bases; junction bases outside the gene matches: 6. This CDR3 comprises 14 residues. Germline V gives CDR1 MDHEN, CDR2 SYDVKM.

The V call is TRBV14, the J call TRBJ2-3, with 7 bases lining up with TRBD2. CDR3 size: 12 residues. With 3 bases clipped from V and 10 bases from J, the junction kept 4 bases outside the gene matches. CDR1 and CDR2 from the germline V gene are SGHDN and FVKESK. CDR3 protein: CASSQWGGSQYF. CDR3 sequence (DNA): TGTGCCAGCAGCCAGTGGGGGGGATCGCAGTATTTT.

The V and J genes are TRBV29-1 and TRBJ2-3; no reliable D call. In germline, CDR1 is SQVTM, CDR2 ANQGSEA. The V gene lost 4 bases and the J gene lost 5 bases, with 13 bases spanning the gap. The CDR3 has 13 amino acids. For the CDR3, the DNA is TGCAGCGTTGGTCCCGCCGGGCGAGATACGCAGTATTTT. This translates into CSVGPAGRDTQYF.